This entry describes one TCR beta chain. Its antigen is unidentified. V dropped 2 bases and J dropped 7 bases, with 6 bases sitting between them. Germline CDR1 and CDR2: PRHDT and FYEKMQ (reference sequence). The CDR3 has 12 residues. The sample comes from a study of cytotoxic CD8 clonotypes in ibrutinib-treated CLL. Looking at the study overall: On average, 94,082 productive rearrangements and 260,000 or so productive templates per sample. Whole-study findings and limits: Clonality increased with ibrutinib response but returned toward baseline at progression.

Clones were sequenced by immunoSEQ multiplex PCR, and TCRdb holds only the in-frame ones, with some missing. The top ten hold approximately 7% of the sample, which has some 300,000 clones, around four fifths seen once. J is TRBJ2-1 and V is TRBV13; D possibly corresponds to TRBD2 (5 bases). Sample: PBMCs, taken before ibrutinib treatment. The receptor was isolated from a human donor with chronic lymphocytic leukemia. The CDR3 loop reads CASSLPGNEQFF. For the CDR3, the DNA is TGTGCCAGCAGCTTACCGGGGAATGAGCAGTTCTTC.